The 25 T cell receptor beta chains below come from one sample, sequenced in a study of vaccination effects on CD4 cells after COVID-19. Following a roughly 9-day culture, CD4+ T cells were purified. By PCR, the person was confirmed to have had SARS-CoV-2 infection between March and December 2020. All participants had two doses of either the BNT162b2 or mRNA-1273 vaccine. The method was immunoSEQ multiplex PCR; TCRdb's version includes in-frame clones alone and lacks a portion of them. The sample comprises tens of thousands of clones, approximately 82% of which are singletons, and about 3.7% rests with the top ten. Which antigens these TCRs recognize remains unknown. Sequenced material: CD4+ T cells from PBMCs cultured without peptide, taken after COVID-19 vaccination. Receptors originate from a human donor who had a prior SARS-CoV-2 infection.

The rearrangement joins TRBV6-5 to TRBJ2-3; 7 nucleotides agree with TRBD2. The CDR3 runs 14 residues. The V and J ends lost 5 bases and 1 base, in that order; junction bases with no gene match: 3. In germline, CDR1 is MNHEY, CDR2 SVGAGI. The CDR3 region is CASSPGLRTDTQYF. Here the CDR3 DNA reads TGTGCCAGCAGTCCGGGACTACGCACAGATACGCAGTATTTT.

The J gene is TRBJ2-7, the V gene TRBV5-1; unclear D gene. Germline CDR1 SGHRS, CDR2 YFSETQ. This CDR3 is built from 15 residues. Trimming left V 0 bases short and J 2 bases short, with 12 bases between. CDR3 sequence (DNA): TGCGCCAGCAGCTTGGGGGATGGGTGGACCTACGAGCAGTACTTC. Its translation: CASSLGDGWTYEQYF.

The V call is TRBV6-1, the J call TRBJ1-2, with a possible D match to TRBD1 (6 bases). The CDR3 spans 15 residues. CDR1 and CDR2 (germline): MNHNS, SASEGT. The ends were cut back, 1 base at V and 6 bases at J, with 15 bases in the middle. The CDR3 spells CASSEDTLQGDGYTF. In nucleotides, the CDR3 is TGTGCCAGCAGTGAAGATACACTACAGGGTGATGGCTACACCTTC.

Turning to this clone: Sequence at one end of the junction differs from germline and may be a read error. This chain connects TRBV2 to TRBJ1-2; 11 bases fit TRBD1. Germline V gene sequence: CDR1 SNHLY, CDR2 FYNNEI. This CDR3 has 12 residues. CDR3 residues: CASSADRGRGIF. The DNA of the CDR3 is TGTGCCAGCAGCGCGGACAGGGGGCGCGGTATCTTC. The full variable domain, completed using reference TRBV2 and TRBJ1-2, is EPEVTQTPSHQVTQMGQEVILRCVPISNHLYFYWYRQILGQKVEFLVSFYNNEISEKSEIFDDQFSVERPDGSNFTLKIRSTKLEDSAMYFCASSADRGRGIFGSGTRLTVV.

The chain carries TRBV5-1 and TRBJ2-1, with 9 bases lining up with TRBD2. This CDR3 is 16 amino acids long. V shed 0 bases, J shed 7 bases, and the junction held 8 bases outside the gene matches. Per the germline V gene, CDR1 is SGHRS and CDR2 is YFSETQ. In DNA form, the CDR3 reads TGCGCCAGCAGCTTGGAGCCTAGCGGGACTTCAAATGAGCAGTTCTTC. Protein: CASSLEPSGTSNEQFF. Variable domain in full (rest from reference TRBV5-1 and TRBJ2-1): KAGVTQTPRYLIKTRGQQVTLSCSPISGHRSVSWYQQTPGQGLQFLFEYFSETQRNKGNFPGRFSGRQFSNSRSEMNVSTLELGDSALYLCASSLEPSGTSNEQFFGPGTRLTVL.

The V gene is TRBV7-9, the J gene TRBJ1-2, with unresolved D. The germline V and J ends were trimmed by 6 bases and 2 bases, with 13 bases remaining between them. CDR3 size: 14 residues. Germline CDR1 is SEHNR and CDR2 is FQNEAQ (reference sequence). This CDR3 is CASSQIIANYGYTF. DNA of the CDR3: TGTGCCAGCAGTCAAATCATTGCCAACTATGGCTACACCTTC.

This clone was counted a few times. V usage is TRBV5-8 and J usage is TRBJ2-3; 9 bases map to TRBD2. The CDR3 is 16 residues long. Trimming took 3 bases from V and 4 from J; bases not matched to a gene: 9. CDR1 is SGHTS, CDR2 YDEGEE, per germline. The CDR3 DNA reads TGTGCCAGCAGCTGGGGTAGCGGGAGTCCCTCAGATACGCAGTATTTT. Its protein is CASSWGSGSPSDTQYF.

The V call is TRBV6-2 or TRBV6-3, the J call TRBJ2-5, with TRBD2 as a possible D gene (6 bases). Germline V gives CDR1 MNHEY, CDR2 SVGEGT. V dropped 2 bases and J dropped 4 bases, with 11 bases sitting between them. The CDR3 sequence is 14 residues long. CDR3: CASSYLGRGETQYF. For the CDR3, the DNA is TGTGCCAGCAGTTACCTCGGGCGGGGAGAGACCCAGTACTTC.

This sequence joins TRBV30 and TRBJ1-4; D is ambiguous. The CDR3 length is 14 residues. Trimming cost V 4 bases and J 0 bases, with 9 bases left between them. Germline V gives CDR1 GTSNPN, CDR2 SVGIG (reference sequence). The CDR3 sequence: CAWNGLTTNEKLFF. CDR3 coding DNA: TGTGCCTGGAACGGACTGACAACTAATGAAAAACTGTTTTTT.

In nucleotides, the CDR3 is TGTGCCAGCAGCCAGGGACGGCCATCAGATACGCAGTATTTT. Residues: CASSQGRPSDTQYF. V is TRBV5-5 and J is TRBJ2-3; D possibly uses TRBD1 or TRBD2 (5 bases each). V gave up 4 bases and J gave up 4 bases, with 13 bases separating them. The CDR3 length is 14 residues. From germline, CDR1 is SGHKS and CDR2 YYEKEE (reference sequence).

V gene TRBV11-3 combines with J gene TRBJ2-5; D is uncertain. Per germline, CDR1 SGHNT and CDR2 YENEEA. Trimming took 5 bases from V and 1 from J, leaving 11 bases between them. The length of the CDR3 is 14 residues. The CDR3 coding sequence is TGTGCCAGCAGCCCCACTCGATTCCAAGAGACCCAGTACTTC. Protein: CASSPTRFQETQYF.

The genes are TRBV3-1 (or the pseudogene TRBV3-2) and TRBJ2-7; perhaps D is TRBD1 or TRBD2 (6 bases each). The length of the CDR3 is 17 residues. Trimming took 4 bases from V and 1 from J, leaving 20 bases between them. The germline V gene encodes CDR1 LGHDT and CDR2 YNNKEL (reference sequence). DNA of the CDR3: TGTGCCAGCAGCCGATCCCAGAGGGGGGCGCGGTCCTACGAGCAGTACTTC. As protein: CASSRSQRGARSYEQYF.

The chain is built from TRBV5-1 and TRBJ1-1; 9 bases line up with TRBD1. CDR3 length equals 15 residues. Germline V lookup: CDR1 SGHRS, CDR2 YFSETQ. J gave up 8 bases and V 0 bases, and 8 bases lay outside the gene matches. Here the CDR3 reads CASSLGTGGSTEAFF. Written as DNA, the CDR3 is TGCGCCAGCAGCTTGGGAACAGGGGGCTCCACAGAAGCTTTCTTT.

This chain uses TRBV20-1 with TRBJ2-2; possibly TRBD1 for D (6 bases). Trimming took off 3 bases at V and 2 bases at J, with 19 bases between the two ends. CDR1 and CDR2 from the germline V gene are DFQATT and SNEGSKA (reference sequence). This CDR3 region has 17 residues. The DNA of the CDR3 is TGCAGTGCTAGTGAGAGGACAGACCCCTTCAACACCGGGGAGCTGTTTTTT. Amino acid sequence: CSASERTDPFNTGELFF.

The chain links TRBV7-3 to TRBJ2-7; TRBD1 aligns across 9 bases. The J segment lost 2 bases and the V segment lost 5 bases, leaving 10 bases of the junction unmatched. Germline-derived CDR1 and CDR2 are SGHTA and FQGTGA. The CDR3 is made up of 16 amino acids. The CDR3 DNA sequence: TGTGCCAGCAGCCAGAACCGGGACAGGGAAGCCTACGAGCAGTACTTC. This codes for CASSQNRDREAYEQYF.

The chain couples TRBV9 to TRBJ1-2; no firm D call. CDR3 length equals 13 residues. Germline CDR1 reads SGDLS; CDR2 reads YYNGEE. Trimming left V 7 bases short and J 4 bases short, with 14 bases between. CDR3 sequence (DNA): TGTGCCAGCGTTGGCGGGCCTCCCTATGGCTACACCTTC. Its protein is CASVGGPPYGYTF.

There are a few counts of this clone. The chain employs TRBV2 and TRBJ2-2; 10 bases are shared with TRBD1. This CDR3 is 16 amino acids long. V gave up 10 bases and J gave up 3 bases; unmatched junction bases: 11. Germline values: CDR1 SNHLY, CDR2 FYNNEI. CDR3 nucleotides: TGTGCCATCGACATAAGGGGGACAGGGGACACCGGGGAGCTGTTTTTT. It encodes CAIDIRGTGDTGELFF.

The J gene is TRBJ2-5, the V gene TRBV30; TRBD1 matches at 8 bases. CDR3 size: 15 residues. The germline gives CDR1 GTSNPN, CDR2 SVGIG (reference sequence). V shed 2 bases, J shed 2 bases, and the junction held 7 bases outside the gene matches. CDR3 nucleotides: TGTGCCTGGAGTAAAGACAGGGGACGGCAAGAGACCCAGTACTTC. Amino acids: CAWSKDRGRQETQYF.

The chain combines TRBV9 with TRBJ2-2; maybe TRBD1 (6 bases). Trimming took off 0 bases at V and 7 bases at J, with 10 bases between the two ends. In germline, CDR1 is SGDLS, CDR2 YYNGEE. The CDR3 has 14 residues. CDR3 sequence (DNA): TGTGCCAGCAGCGTAGGGGGGCGAGACGGGGAGCTGTTTTTT. Translation: CASSVGGRDGELFF. Complete variable domain (other parts from reference TRBV9 and TRBJ2-2): DSGVTQTPKHLITATGQRVTLRCSPRSGDLSVYWYQQSLDQGLQFLIQYYNGEERAKGNILERFSAQQFPDLHSELNLSSLELGDSALYFCASSVGGRDGELFFGEGSRLTVL.

The chain couples TRBV24-1 to TRBJ2-1; D unresolved. The germline CDR1 and CDR2 sequences are KGHDR and SFDVKD. The V end lost 2 bases, the J end lost 12 bases, and 13 bases lay between the germline ends. The CDR3 sequence is 13 residues long. Here the CDR3 DNA reads TGTGCCACCAGTGATTCTCCGGGTCTACGGCAGTTCTTC. As protein: CATSDSPGLRQFF.

The V call is TRBV6-5, the J call TRBJ2-7, with D perhaps matching TRBD1 (6 bases). CDR3 length equals 15 residues. Germline values: CDR1 MNHEY, CDR2 SVGAGI. V was clipped by 6 bases and J by 3 bases, with 18 bases between them. The CDR3 DNA sequence: TGTGCCAGCAGAGCGAGGACAGATGGAAACTACGAGCAGTACTTC. The encoded protein is CASRARTDGNYEQYF.

The chain combines TRBV19 with TRBJ2-7; 11 bases align to TRBD2. The CDR3 sequence is 18 residues long. Germline V lookup: CDR1 LNHDA, CDR2 SQIVND (reference sequence). J gave up 1 base and V 3 bases, and 11 bases lay outside the gene matches. For the CDR3, the DNA is TGTGCCAGTAGTATGTTGGGTAGCGGGAGGGGAAGGTCCTACGAGCAGTACTTC. Protein product: CASSMLGSGRGRSYEQYF.

This clone showed up just once. The chain uses TRBV5-1 and TRBJ2-5; the match to TRBD2 covers 14 bases. Per germline, CDR1 SGHRS and CDR2 YFSETQ. This CDR3 contains 16 residues. The J segment lost 2 bases and the V segment lost 4 bases, leaving 4 bases of the junction unmatched. CDR3 DNA sequence: TGCGCCAGCAGCCGGGGACTAGCGGGGGAACAAGAGACCCAGTACTTC. It encodes CASSRGLAGEQETQYF. Full variable domain (outside the CDR3, taken from reference TRBV5-1 and TRBJ2-5): KAGVTQTPRYLIKTRGQQVTLSCSPISGHRSVSWYQQTPGQGLQFLFEYFSETQRNKGNFPGRFSGRQFSNSRSEMNVSTLELGDSALYLCASSRGLAGEQETQYFGPGTRLLVL.

This rearrangement joins TRBV10-3 to TRBJ1-6, with D perhaps TRBD1 (6 bases). Deletions cut 4 bases from V and 0 bases from J, with 10 bases between. The germline V gene encodes CDR1 ENHRY and CDR2 SYGVKD. CDR3 size: 16 residues. In nucleotides, the CDR3 is TGTGCCATCAGTGTCGGGGGCTCCTCCTATAATTCACCCCTCCACTTT. Translation: CAISVGGSSYNSPLHF.

The V and J genes are TRBV6-1 and TRBJ1-6; D uncertain. The CDR3 runs to 15 residues. Germline loops: CDR1 MNHNS, CDR2 SASEGT. Trimming cost V 2 bases and J 7 bases, with 12 bases left between them. In DNA, the CDR3 is TGTGCCAGCAGTGAAAGGATGGCTGCCAATTCACCCCTCCACTTT. It specifies CASSERMAANSPLHF.